This entry concerns a single TCR beta chain. The data were taken from a study of T cell changes during pregnancy in multiple sclerosis. Data came from immunoSEQ multiplex PCR; TCRdb stores just in-frame clones and leaves some out. The data show 30,000 to 35,000 clones, with nearly 90% seen just once and approximately 0.5% held by the top ten. This CDR3 is built from 13 residues. V gave up 0 bases and J gave up 6 bases, with 8 bases separating them. Germline CDR1 reads KGHSH; CDR2 reads LQKENI. The chain recombines TRBV18 with TRBJ1-2; no definite D call. This sample comprised CD4+ T cells from peripheral blood mononuclear cells, obtained in the third trimester of pregnancy. The receptor was derived from a female donor in good health, enrolled as a control in a pregnancy study. The chain's CDR3 is CASSPPHADGYTF. As DNA, the CDR3 is TGTGCCAGCTCACCACCCCATGCGGATGGCTACACCTTC.